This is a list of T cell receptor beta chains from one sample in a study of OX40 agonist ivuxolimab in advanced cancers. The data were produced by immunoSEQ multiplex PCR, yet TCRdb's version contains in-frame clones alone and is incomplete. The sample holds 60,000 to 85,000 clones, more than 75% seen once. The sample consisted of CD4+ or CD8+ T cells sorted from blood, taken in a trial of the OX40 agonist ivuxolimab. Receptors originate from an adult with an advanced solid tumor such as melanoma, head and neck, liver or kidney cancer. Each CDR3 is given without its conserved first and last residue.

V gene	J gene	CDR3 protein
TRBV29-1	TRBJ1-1	SAAGIYTEAF
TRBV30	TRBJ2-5	AWSTGPSKAQY
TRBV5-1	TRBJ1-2	ASSTLDREVAGYT
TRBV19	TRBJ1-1	ASSIRGARDTEAF
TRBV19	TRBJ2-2	ASSITNRGRSGELF
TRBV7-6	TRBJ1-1	ASSHRPPDRRNTEAF
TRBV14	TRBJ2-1	ASSHIPSQHSGGNEQF
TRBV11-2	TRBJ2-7	ASSLLAGGGYEQY
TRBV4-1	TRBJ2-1	ASSHGGLADNEQF
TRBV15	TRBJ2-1	ATSRVGGFYNEQF
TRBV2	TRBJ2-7	ASSDPSGSYEQY
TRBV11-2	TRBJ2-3	ASSLGLAGGYTDTQY
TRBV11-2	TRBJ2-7	ASSLDRGISYEQY
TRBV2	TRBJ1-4	ASSGGEKLF
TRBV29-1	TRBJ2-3	SVEVTYRTDTQY
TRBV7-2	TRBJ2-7	ASSPLGGGGEQY
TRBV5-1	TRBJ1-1	ASSWDGAEAF
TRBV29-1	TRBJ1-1	SVGGGVGTEAF
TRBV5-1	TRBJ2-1	ASSLAGETYNEQF
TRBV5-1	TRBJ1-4	ASRPGSGEKLF
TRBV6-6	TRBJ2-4	ASSTQGLDSKNIQY
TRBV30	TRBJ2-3	AWSAKPHLAGEPDTQY